Presented here are 16 T cell receptor beta chains from one specimen sequenced in a study of T cells in Graves' hyperthyroidism and ophthalmopathy (dated by TCRdb to between 2019 and 2020). Preparation of the library involved multiplex PCR. Sequenced on an Illumina HiSeq 2000. Amplification of TCR beta CDR3 regions was carried out from RNA transcripts. The TCR CDR3 was subjected to a first round of RT-PCR using the HTBI primer set and the Qiagen OneStep RT-PCR kit. The public reads were reanalyzed by TCRdb: fastp trimming at Q25, MiXCR alignment, in-frame beta chains only. Duplicate CDR3 protein sequences are folded into a single record with the most common DNA and genes. The sample records roughly 740,000 distinct CDR3 sequences, around 17% of which are singletons. The top ten clones comprise over 7.5% of the sample. The sample consisted of blood. The receptors derive from a man younger than 30 with Graves' hyperthyroidism.

This clonotype has only a few counts. The chain links TRBV9 to TRBJ2-1, with D maybe TRBD2 (6 bases). The CDR3 consists of 14 residues. CDR1 and CDR2 from the germline V gene are SGDLS and YYNGEE. V shed 4 bases and J shed 7 bases, with 15 bases lying between them. This CDR3 reads CASSPRWGRNEQFF. In nucleotides, the CDR3 is TGTGCCAGCAGCCCCCGGTGGGGGAGGAATGAGCAGTTCTTC.

The V gene is TRBV7-6, the J gene TRBJ2-1; a possible D gene is TRBD1 (6 bases). Germline CDR1 is SGHVS and CDR2 is FNYEAQ. The CDR3 contains 16 residues. Trimming shortened V by 5 bases and J by 1 base, and 15 bases separated the two germline ends. The CDR3 sequence: CASSLTTTGSYNEQFF. The CDR3 nucleotides read TGTGCCAGCAGCCTAACAACGACAGGTTCCTACAATGAGCAGTTCTTC. Full variable domain (outside the CDR3, taken from reference TRBV7-6 and TRBJ2-1): GAGVSQSPRYKVTKRGQDVALRCDPISGHVSLYWYRQALGQGPEFLTYFNYEAQQDKSGLPNDRFSAERPEGSISTLTIQRTEQRDSAMYRCASSLTTTGSYNEQFFGPGTRLTVL.

This clonotype was picked up a small number of times. This chain connects TRBV4-3 to TRBJ1-2; D call uncertain. The V gene's germline CDR1 is LGHNA and CDR2 YSLEER. This CDR3 is 14 amino acids long. Trimming cost V 0 bases and J 4 bases, with 9 bases left between them. CDR3 sequence (DNA): TGCGCCAGCAGCCAAGATGCAAGGACCTATGGCTACACCTTC. This sequence encodes CASSQDARTYGYTF.

This clonotype was seen more than once but under ten times. At one end, the junction sequence differs from germline, possibly due to a read error. The CDR3: CVSSPGQGNYEQYF. CDR3 nucleotides: TGTGTCAGCAGCCCGGGACAGGGGAACTACGAGCAGTACTTC. The chain couples TRBV7-8 to TRBJ2-7; 10 bases agree with TRBD1. Germline CDR1 is SGHVS and CDR2 is FQNEAQ. The CDR3 runs 14 residues.

The rearrangement links TRBV27 to TRBJ2-1; tentative D call: TRBD1 (6 bases). The ends were cut back, 6 bases at V and 7 bases at J, with 16 bases in the middle. The CDR3 runs to 14 residues. Germline CDR1 reads MNHEY; CDR2 reads SMNVEV (reference sequence). CDR3 sequence: CASRPNRVENEQFF. The CDR3 bases are TGTGCCAGCAGACCTAACAGGGTTGAGAATGAGCAGTTCTTC.

This clonotype has just a few counts. V usage is TRBV7-3 and J usage is TRBJ1-6, with 7 bases aligning to TRBD1. CDR3 length equals 14 residues. Germline V gene sequence: CDR1 SGHTA, CDR2 FQGTGA. Germline trimming cut 3 bases from V and 7 bases from J; bases unmatched to any gene: 3. The CDR3 nucleotides are TGTGCCAGCAGCTTGGGACAGAGAAATTCACCCCTCCACTTT. Residues: CASSLGQRNSPLHF. The full variable domain, its missing parts supplied by reference TRBV7-3 and TRBJ1-6, is GAGVSQTPSNKVTEKGKYVELRCDPISGHTALYWYRQSLGQGPEFLIYFQGTGAADDSGLPNDRFFAVRPEGSVSTLKIQRTERGDSAVYLCASSLGQRNSPLHFGNGTRLTVT.

This clonotype was seen at least ten times. This sequence joins TRBV11-2 and TRBJ1-1, with TRBD1 as a possible D gene (5 bases). Germline assignment: CDR1 SGHAT and CDR2 FQNNGV. The CDR3 has 14 amino acids. Between the trimmed V and J ends, which lost 7 bases and 4 bases, there was a span of 16 bases. This CDR3 reads CASIRRAGGTEAFF. CDR3 DNA sequence: TGTGCCAGCATCCGGAGGGCGGGGGGCACTGAAGCTTTCTTT.

In its sample, this clonotype was seen many times. The V call is TRBV2, the J call TRBJ2-5; 7 bases fit TRBD1. The CDR3 totals 14 residues. Germline lookup yields CDR1 SNHLY and CDR2 FYNNEI. The junction had 6 bases not matched to a gene; V was cut back by 6 bases and J by 2 bases. The CDR3 protein is CASRPRTGQETQYF. The CDR3 DNA is TGTGCCAGCAGACCCAGGACAGGACAAGAGACCCAGTACTTC.

This clonotype was detected a few times. V gene TRBV7-2 combines with J gene TRBJ2-2; 8 bases are a match to TRBD1. V trimming: 7 bases; J trimming: 4 bases; junction bases outside the gene matches: 8. CDR1 is SGHTA and CDR2 is FQGNSA in the germline V gene. The CDR3 totals 15 residues. The CDR3 reads CASTPDRAGTGELFF. The DNA for the CDR3 is TGTGCCAGCACCCCGGACAGGGCGGGCACCGGGGAGCTGTTTTTT.

Remarks on this clonotype: This may stem from a read error, because a much larger clone lies one nucleotide away. The V and J genes are TRBV20-1 and TRBJ2-3; perhaps TRBD2 as D (6 bases). Per germline, CDR1 DFQATT and CDR2 SNEGSKA (reference sequence). This CDR3 is built from 14 residues. This CDR3 reads CSATLRDGTDTRYF. CDR3 nucleotide sequence: TGCAGTGCTACTTTGCGGGATGGCACAGATACGCGGTATTTT.

In this sample, this clonotype turned up many times. The chain uses TRBV5-5 and TRBJ1-1, with a tentative D call TRBD1 (6 bases). Germline CDR1 and CDR2: SGHKS and YYEKEE (reference sequence). Trimming pared 6 bases from V and 5 bases from J, leaving 20 bases between. This CDR3 is built from 15 residues. In DNA, the CDR3 is TGTGCCAGCAACAATGTGGGGGGCGCAAGTACTGAAGCTTTCTTT. This encodes CASNNVGGASTEAFF.

Many counts were recorded for this clonotype. The chain combines TRBV28 with TRBJ2-1; 9 bases line up with TRBD1. The CDR3 has 15 amino acids. V shed 5 bases, J shed 3 bases, and the junction held 5 bases outside the gene matches. Germline V gene sequence: CDR1 MDHEN, CDR2 SYDVKM. CDR3 bases: TGTGCCAGCAGTGCCGGGACAGGGAACTACAATGAGCAGTTCTTC. It codes for CASSAGTGNYNEQFF.

Only a few counts were recorded for this clonotype. CDR3: CSARGRDLRSPLHF. The CDR3 region has the DNA TGCAGTGCTAGAGGGCGGGACCTACGGTCACCCCTCCACTTT. The V and J genes are TRBV20-1 and TRBJ1-6, with a weak D call TRBD1 (5 bases). Germline values: CDR1 DFQATT, CDR2 SNEGSKA (reference sequence). CDR3 length equals 14 residues. Trimming pared 1 base from V and 10 bases from J, leaving 14 bases between.

This chain uses TRBV4-1 with TRBJ2-5; D is unresolved. The CDR3 has 14 residues. CDR1 and CDR2 from the germline V gene are MGHRA and YSYEKL. The V end was cut by 1 base, the J end by 2 bases, with 8 bases between. This CDR3 reads CASSQALAQETQYF. The CDR3 region has the DNA TGCGCCAGCAGCCAAGCTCTGGCGCAAGAGACCCAGTACTTC.

This clonotype has a count of ten or more. The chain combines TRBV6-1 with TRBJ2-3, with D hard to call. V lost 5 bases to trimming and J lost 4 bases, with 7 bases between them. The CDR3 has 12 amino acids. The germline CDR1 and CDR2 sequences are MNHNS and SASEGT. Here the CDR3 reads CASSPSPDTQYF. The CDR3, as DNA: TGTGCCAGCAGTCCGTCACCAGATACGCAGTATTTT.

The gene calls are TRBV5-5 and TRBJ2-2; no clear D. The CDR3 loop spans 15 amino acids. Looked up from germline, CDR1 is SGHKS and CDR2 is YYEKEE (reference sequence). Trimming removed 0 bases from V and 6 bases from J, with 12 bases in between. Written as DNA, the CDR3 is TGTGCCAGCAGCTTGGTGATGTGGGCGGCCGGGGAGCTGTTTTTT. As protein: CASSLVMWAAGELFF.